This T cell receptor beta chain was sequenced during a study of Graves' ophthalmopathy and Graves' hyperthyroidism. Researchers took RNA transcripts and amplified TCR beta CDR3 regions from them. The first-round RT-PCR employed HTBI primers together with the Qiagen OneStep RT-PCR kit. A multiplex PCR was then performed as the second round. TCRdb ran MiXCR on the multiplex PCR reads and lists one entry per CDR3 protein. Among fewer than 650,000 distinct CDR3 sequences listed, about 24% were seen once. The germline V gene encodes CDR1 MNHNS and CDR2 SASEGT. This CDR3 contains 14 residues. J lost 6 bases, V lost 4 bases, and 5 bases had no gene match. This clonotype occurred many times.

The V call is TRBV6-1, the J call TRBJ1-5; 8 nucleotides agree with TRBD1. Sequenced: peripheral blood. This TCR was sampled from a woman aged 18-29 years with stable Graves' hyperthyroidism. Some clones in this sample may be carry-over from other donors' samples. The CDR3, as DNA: TGTGCCAGCAGTGCCCAGGGGGCTGGTCAGCCCCAGCATTTT. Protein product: CASSAQGAGQPQHF.